These 25 T cell receptor beta chains share one sample of origin, sequenced in a study of glioma-infiltrating T cells. TCR alpha and beta CDR3 regions were amplified from RNA using iRepertoire nested multiplex PCR. TCRdb used MiXCR to reprocess the multiplex PCR reads, holding one entry per CDR3 protein. The sample holds about 99,000 distinct CDR3 sequences, around 28% seen once. Sequenced input: glioma tissue, nonneoplastic brain tissue, or PBMCs (not recorded which). Every receptor here comes from a human donor with low-grade glioma or glioblastoma, undergoing nonglioma brain surgery, or in good health (not recorded which).

This clonotype was recorded at least ten times. The rearrangement joins TRBV6-1 to TRBJ2-7; TRBD2 is a possible D gene (6 bases). V was trimmed by 6 bases and J by 7 bases, leaving 13 bases between them. The CDR3 contains 12 residues. The germline V gene encodes CDR1 MNHNS and CDR2 SASEGT. This CDR3 is CASRDIAGEQYF. Written as DNA, the CDR3 is TGTGCCAGCAGGGATATTGCGGGGGAGCAGTACTTC.

Details on this clonotype: A read error may account for a junction end that differs from germline. The V and J genes are TRBV11-2 and TRBJ2-5, with 12 bases fitting TRBD2. This CDR3 comprises 16 residues. Looked up from germline, CDR1 is SGHAT and CDR2 is FQNNGV. CDR3 loop: CASSRTSGGLQGTQYF. The CDR3 nucleotides read TGTGCCAGCAGCCGCACTAGCGGGGGGCTCCAAGGGACCCAGTACTTC.

This clonotype was recorded a few times. The CDR3 is CASSVGVALENEQFF. As DNA, the CDR3 is TGTGCCAGCAGCGTAGGGGTAGCGTTGGAGAATGAGCAGTTCTTC. The V and J genes are TRBV9 and TRBJ2-1, with a tentative D call TRBD2 (5 bases). The CDR3 has 15 residues. Trimming removed 0 bases from V and 7 bases from J, with 14 bases in between. Germline V gene lookup returns CDR1 SGDLS and CDR2 YYNGEE.

V is TRBV28 and J is TRBJ2-4; no reliable D call. The germline V and J ends were trimmed by 5 bases and 5 bases, with 4 bases remaining between them. The CDR3 extends over 11 amino acids. Per germline, CDR1 MDHEN and CDR2 SYDVKM. The CDR3 DNA sequence: TGTGCCAGCAGTCCCCAAAACATTCAGTACTTC. It codes for CASSPQNIQYF.

This clonotype was counted at least ten times. The chain employs TRBV20-1 and TRBJ2-3; 11 positions agree with TRBD2. V gave up 2 bases and J gave up 0 bases; unmatched junction bases: 4. This CDR3 contains 16 residues. Germline assignment: CDR1 DFQATT and CDR2 SNEGSKA (reference sequence). The CDR3 nucleotides read TGCAGTGCTAGAACTAGCGGGGGCCTGAGCACAGATACGCAGTATTTT. The encoded protein is CSARTSGGLSTDTQYF.

The V call is TRBV2, the J call TRBJ2-7, with 8 bases fitting TRBD1. Per germline, CDR1 SNHLY and CDR2 FYNNEI. The junction had 8 bases not matched to a gene; V was cut back by 4 bases and J by 0 bases. CDR3 length: 16 amino acids. CDR3 residues: CASSVARDRSSYEQYF. DNA for the CDR3: TGTGCCAGCAGTGTTGCCCGGGACAGGAGCTCCTACGAGCAGTACTTC.

This clonotype was found many times. This chain connects TRBV6-1 to TRBJ1-5; maybe TRBD1 (5 bases). V was trimmed by 6 bases and J by 5 bases, leaving 14 bases between them. Germline V CDR1 and CDR2: MNHNS, SASEGT. The CDR3 consists of 14 residues. The CDR3 reads CASRTGRQYQPQHF. In DNA form, the CDR3 reads TGTGCCAGCAGAACAGGTCGCCAGTATCAGCCCCAGCATTTT.

The chain uses TRBV11-3 and TRBJ2-5; D may correspond to TRBD1 or TRBD2 (5 bases each). Germline V gene data show CDR1 as SGHNT and CDR2 as YENEEA. V lost 3 bases and J 2 bases, leaving 7 bases between the germline ends. The CDR3 totals 13 residues. The CDR3 coding sequence is TGTGCCAGCAGCTTGTGGGGGCAAGAGACCCAGTACTTC. This codes for CASSLWGQETQYF.

This clonotype was seen many times. The J gene is TRBJ1-2, the V gene TRBV20-1, with D possibly being TRBD1 (6 bases). This CDR3 contains 14 residues. The V gene's germline CDR1 is DFQATT and CDR2 SNEGSKA (reference sequence). V lost 3 bases, J lost 3 bases, and 14 bases lay in between. CDR3 protein: CSASLTGSDYGYTF. The CDR3 region has the DNA TGCAGTGCTAGCCTGACAGGTAGCGACTATGGCTACACCTTC.

This clonotype has ten or more counts. The chain has TRBV20-1 and TRBJ2-7; D is perhaps TRBD2 (5 bases). The CDR3 sequence is 13 residues long. CDR1 DFQATT and CDR2 SNEGSKA come from the germline V gene (reference sequence). Trimming took off 2 bases at V and 8 bases at J, with 16 bases between the two ends. In DNA form, the CDR3 reads TGCAGTGCTAGACCGCAAGGTTGGGAGAAGCAGTACTTC. Residues: CSARPQGWEKQYF.

Remarks on this clonotype: Just one base apart from a much larger clone, this may be a read error. The chain has TRBV7-2 and TRBJ2-7; D possibly corresponds to TRBD2 (5 bases). Near its end, the DNA agrees better with TRBJ2-5, so the J call may be wrong. Germline CDR1 is SGHTA and CDR2 is FQGNSA. The CDR3 totals 14 residues. CDR3 nucleotides: TGTGCCAGCATCTTAGTAGTAGGGAGAGAGACCCAGTACTTC. Translated: CASILVVGRETQYF.

The rearrangement joins TRBV7-3 to TRBJ1-1, with D tentatively TRBD1 (6 bases). Germline V gene data show CDR1 as SGHTA and CDR2 as FQGTGA. This CDR3 has 16 residues. Trimming took 4 bases from V and 1 from J, leaving 16 bases between them. CDR3 DNA sequence: TGTGCCAGCAGCTCGGGGACGGGGGGCGAGAACACTGAAGCTTTCTTT. Protein: CASSSGTGGENTEAFF.

This clonotype appeared a few times. The chain combines TRBV4-3 with TRBJ2-7; D may be TRBD1 or TRBD2 (6 bases each). The CDR3 runs to 17 residues. CDR1 is LGHNA and CDR2 is YSLEER in the germline V gene. V gave up 0 bases and J gave up 2 bases, with 17 bases separating them. The CDR3, as DNA: TGCGCCAGCAGCCAAGATCCCGGGGGCAACATTGCCTACGAGCAGTACTTC. It specifies CASSQDPGGNIAYEQYF.

Comment on this clonotype: A much larger clonotype is one base distant, so this may be a read error. V is TRBV20-1 and J is TRBJ1-6; D might be TRBD1 (5 bases). In germline, CDR1 is DFQATT, CDR2 SNEGSKA (reference sequence). This CDR3 comprises 17 residues. CDR3 region: CGARVSGLTLGNSPLHF. CDR3 nucleotides: TGCGGTGCTAGAGTGTCAGGGCTAACTCTGGGTAATTCACCCCTCCACTTT.

This clonotype was found many times. The rearrangement links TRBV6-2 or TRBV6-3 to TRBJ1-5; D is undetermined. Trimming shortened V by 0 bases and J by 0 bases, and 21 bases separated the two germline ends. This CDR3 has 20 residues. Per germline, CDR1 MNHEY and CDR2 SVGEGT. CDR3 sequence reads: CASSYSVNSPYTDSNQPQHF. CDR3 nucleotides: TGTGCCAGCAGTTACTCGGTAAATTCACCTTACACGGATAGCAATCAGCCCCAGCATTTT.

Turning to this clonotype: Just one base apart from a much larger clone, this may be a read error. The chain combines TRBV19 with TRBJ2-7; the match to TRBD1 covers 8 bases. The ends lost 4 bases at V and 2 bases at J; junction bases unmatched: 10. Per the germline V gene, CDR1 is LNHDA and CDR2 is SQIVND (reference sequence). The CDR3 loop spans 16 amino acids. In nucleotides, the CDR3 is TGTGCCAGTAGTACAACAGGGACAGGACAAACCTACGAGCAGTACTTC. Its protein product is CASSTTGTGQTYEQYF.

This clonotype appeared many times. The chain carries TRBV12-3 or TRBV12-4 and TRBJ2-3, with 8 bases that match TRBD1. After removal of 6 bases from V and 3 bases from J, the junction contained 5 bases not matched to a gene. The CDR3 runs to 14 residues. CDR3 sequence reads: CASRTGVGTDTQYF. In DNA form, the CDR3 reads TGTGCCAGCAGGACAGGGGTTGGAACAGATACGCAGTATTTT.

This clonotype was counted between two and nine times. This sequence joins TRBV6-1 and TRBJ2-3, with 10 bases that match TRBD2. The CDR3 loop spans 19 amino acids. Trimming at V came to 5 bases and at J to 0 bases, leaving 14 bases not matched to a gene. Germline V CDR1 and CDR2: MNHNS, SASEGT. The CDR3 sequence is CASSPLLAGATSSTDTQYF. The CDR3 DNA is TGTGCCAGCAGTCCCCTTCTAGCGGGGGCCACTTCTAGCACAGATACGCAGTATTTT.

This clonotype occurred many times. The chain carries TRBV7-2 and TRBJ1-2, with 8 bases identical to TRBD1. The ends lost 1 base at V and 8 bases at J; junction bases unmatched: 9. This CDR3 contains 15 residues. Germline V CDR1 and CDR2: SGHTA, FQGNSA. The CDR3 region has the DNA TGTGCCAGCAGCTTAGGGGGGACAGGACCTCGGGGCTACACCTTC. Encoded protein: CASSLGGTGPRGYTF.

This clonotype was picked up many times. The gene calls are TRBV4-3 and TRBJ1-6; TRBD1 agrees at 7 bases. The CDR3 has 18 residues. Germline trimming cut 1 base from V and 0 bases from J; bases unmatched to any gene: 6. The germline gives CDR1 LGHNA, CDR2 YSLEER. The CDR3 coding sequence is TGCGCCAGCAGCCAAGCGGGGACAGCATACTCCTATAATTCACCCCTCCACTTT. Amino acids: CASSQAGTAYSYNSPLHF.

This chain connects TRBV29-1 to TRBJ1-1; D is perhaps TRBD1 (5 bases). Trimming stripped 5 bases from V and 10 bases from J, with 23 bases between. Germline V CDR1 and CDR2: SQVTM, ANQGSEA. The CDR3 sequence is 14 residues long. DNA of the CDR3: TGCAGCGTTCAAGTACAAGGGGCCGGTTTGGGAGCTTTCTTT. It yields the protein CSVQVQGAGLGAFF.

This clonotype was seen a few times. V is TRBV19 and J is TRBJ2-5; TRBD1 agrees at 8 bases. Germline V lookup: CDR1 LNHDA, CDR2 SQIVND (reference sequence). CDR3 length: 17 amino acids. Unmatched junction bases numbered 15, after V lost 4 bases and J lost 5 bases. In DNA form, the CDR3 reads TGTGCCAGTAGTACTCATCACTACCAGACAGGGGCCGAGACCCAGTACTTC. Amino acid sequence: CASSTHHYQTGAETQYF.

This clonotype has a count of ten or more. The V call is TRBV7-2, the J call TRBJ1-5, with TRBD1 matching 7 bases. Germline loops: CDR1 SGHTA, CDR2 FQGNSA. This CDR3 has 15 residues. Losses at the gene ends were 5 bases for V and 4 bases for J; bases not matched to a gene: 8. In nucleotides, the CDR3 is TGTGCCAGCAGCCCCTCAGGGGGTGGAAATCAGCCCCAGCATTTT. Protein: CASSPSGGGNQPQHF.

This clonotype was counted at least ten times. The J gene is TRBJ1-1, the V gene TRBV4-3, with D possibly TRBD1 on 6 matching bases. The CDR3 is made up of 14 amino acids. Germline CDR1 and CDR2: LGHNA and YSLEER. Trimming pared 2 bases from V and 1 base from J, leaving 8 bases between. The CDR3 nucleotides read TGCGCCAGCAGCCAAACCAGGGGGAACACTGAAGCTTTCTTT. Amino acid sequence: CASSQTRGNTEAFF.

This clonotype has more than one count but fewer than ten. V and J are TRBV12-3 or TRBV12-4 and TRBJ2-7; 7 bases map to TRBD2. J gave up 3 bases and V 8 bases, and 1 base lay outside the gene matches. The CDR3 spans 11 residues. CDR3 sequence: CASGGVYEQYF. The CDR3 coding sequence is TGTGCCAGCGGGGGGGTCTACGAGCAGTACTTC.